This T cell receptor (beta chain) was profiled in a study of T cell clonality in common variable immunodeficiency. This clone has only a few counts. What it binds is unknown. The read gets to within 3 residues of the CDR3 end, and the germline J gene fills in the rest. Patients had low serum IgG, IgA and/or IgM and specific antibody deficiency. This CDR3 is built from 15 residues. Germline values: CDR1 SEHNR, CDR2 FQNEAQ (reference sequence). The ends were cut back, 1 base at V and 7 bases at J, with 14 bases in the middle. Data came from immunoSEQ multiplex PCR; TCRdb stores just in-frame clones and leaves some out. Found here are approximately 28,000 clones, no singletons; the ten largest cover less than 3.5%. Study findings and constraints: Reportedly, TCR beta sequences from common variable immunodeficiency showed fewer deletions and N-nucleotide insertions.

The chain combines TRBV7-9 with TRBJ1-5; a weak D match, TRBD1 (5 bases). The material sequenced was peripheral blood mononuclear cells. This clonotype originated in a human donor with common variable immunodeficiency. CDR3 DNA (partial): TGTGCCAGCAGCTTAGAACCAGGACAAAAGCAGCCC. Encoded protein: CASSLEPGQKQP. The CDR3 in full is CASSLEPGQKQPQHF.